Detailed here is one T cell receptor beta chain. This record belongs to a study of T cells after somatic rescue of genetic block. Repertoires were generated with immunoSEQ multiplex PCR, while TCRdb's copy carries only in-frame clones and drops some. The sample consists of 55,000 to 75,000 clones, 80% to 95% of them appearing once. This CDR3 region has 15 residues. Trimming left V 4 bases short and J 5 bases short, with 18 bases between. Germline V gene sequence: CDR1 LGHNA, CDR2 YNFKEQ. The clonotype originates from a man in his forties. The sequencing sample was made of peripheral blood mononuclear cells (PBMCs). V usage is TRBV4-2 and J usage is TRBJ2-7, with a possible D match to TRBD2 (5 bases). The CDR3 here is CASSPSPERGHEQYF. The CDR3 bases are TGTGCCAGCAGCCCATCACCCGAACGGGGTCACGAGCAGTACTTC.